This section outlines one T cell receptor (beta chain) sequence together with its context. Antigen specificity is unknown. This entry comes from a study of OX40 agonist ivuxolimab in advanced cancers. Whole-study context: Patients with prior anti-PD-1, anti-PD-L1 or anti-CTLA-4 therapy were eligible; roughly 40% had some. Points from the study as a whole: The authors also found low normalized T-cell clonal expansion in some nonresponders.

Germline V CDR1 and CDR2: MDHEN, SYDVKM. V lost 7 bases to trimming and J lost 5 bases; unmatched junction nucleotides: 7. CDR3 length equals 13 residues. Clones were read by immunoSEQ multiplex PCR, and TCRdb kept only the in-frame ones, dropping some. Of over 40,000 clones in the sample, roughly 90% are singletons; the top ten hold approximately 1.5%. The source is an adult with an advanced solid tumor such as melanoma, head and neck, liver or kidney cancer. The material was CD4+ or CD8+ T cells sorted from blood, obtained in a trial of the OX40 agonist ivuxolimab. The genes are TRBV28 and TRBJ2-7; TRBD2 matches at 8 bases. DNA for the CDR3: TGTGCCAGCACCTTACACGGGGGGGACGAGCAGTACTTC. It translates to CASTLHGGDEQYF.